These 11 T cell receptor beta chains share one sample of origin, sequenced in a study of shared clonotypes between healthy human individuals. The table came from immunoSEQ multiplex PCR; TCRdb's copy has only in-frame clones and leaves some out. The profile shows fewer than 3 million clones, less than 95% of them singletons. Specimen: naive CD4+ T cells from PBMCs. Sample subset: CD45RA+ positively selected. Source of these receptors: a man aged 18-30 years in good health. Some clones in this sample may be carry-over from other donors' samples.

The chain is built from TRBV7-8 and TRBJ2-7; D possibly uses TRBD1 or TRBD2 (5 bases each). CDR3 length equals 14 residues. Germline CDR1 is SGHVS and CDR2 is FQNEAQ. Between the trimmed V and J ends, which lost 1 base and 3 bases, there was a span of 10 bases. The CDR3 DNA is TGTGCCAGCAGCTTAGGGGGGAGCCGCTACGAGCAGTACTTC. This encodes CASSLGGSRYEQYF. The entire variable domain, with the rest obtained from reference TRBV7-8 and TRBJ2-7, is as follows: GAGVSQSPRYKVAKRGQDVALRCDPISGHVSLFWYQQALGQGPEFLTYFQNEAQLDKSGLPSDRFFAERPEGSVSTLKIQRTQQEDSAVYLCASSLGGSRYEQYFGPGTRLTVT.

This chain connects TRBV1 to TRBJ1-2; whether TRBD1, the table's D call, matches the DNA was not checked. TRBV1 is classified as a pseudogene. CDR3 length: 16 amino acids. The CDR3 nucleotides are TGCACCAGCAGCCAAGAGGGGACAGGGGGCAACTATGGCTACACCTTC. This gives the protein CTSSQEGTGGNYGYTF.

The V and J genes are TRBV21-1 and TRBJ1-1; the table's D gene call, TRBD1, was not cross checked with the DNA. TRBV21-1 is a known pseudogene. The CDR3 covers 13 residues. Here the CDR3 reads CASRQQGALFAFF. CDR3 bases: TGTGCCAGCCGTCAACAGGGGGCCCTGTTTGCTTTCTTT.

This clone was recorded once. CDR3 loop: CASSLFVGAGNTIYF. CDR3 bases: TGTGCCAGCAGCTTATTTGTGGGGGCTGGAAACACCATATATTTT. This sequence joins TRBV7-2 and TRBJ1-3, with D tentatively TRBD1 (5 bases). CDR3 length: 15 amino acids. Trimming left V 2 bases short and J 2 bases short, with 10 bases between. The germline V gene has CDR1 SGHTA and CDR2 FQGNSA.

The chain uses TRBV5-1 and TRBJ2-3; D gene ambiguous. CDR1 is SGHRS, CDR2 YFSETQ, per germline. The CDR3 runs 14 residues. Trimming left V 5 bases short and J 3 bases short, with 13 bases between. CDR3 in DNA: TGCGCCAGCAGAATGGACCCCGGGACAGATACGCAGTATTTT. It yields the protein CASRMDPGTDTQYF.

The chain uses TRBV7-9 and TRBJ2-5; a possible D gene is TRBD1 (7 bases). The V end was cut by 1 base, the J end by 5 bases, with 17 bases between. The germline V gene encodes CDR1 SEHNR and CDR2 FQNEAQ (reference sequence). The CDR3 sequence is 16 residues long. The CDR3 region has the DNA TGTGCCAGCAGCTTAGGTCGCAGGGGGGCTTTTGAGACCCAGTACTTC. Translated, it gives CASSLGRRGAFETQYF.

Concerning this clone: This CDR3 is also generated by other DNA sequences in the sample. This rearrangement joins TRBV6-5 to TRBJ1-2; TRBD1 might be the D (6 bases). Germline CDR1 reads MNHEY; CDR2 reads SVGAGI. The CDR3 sequence is 13 residues long. The ends were cut back, 2 bases at V and 4 bases at J, with 8 bases in the middle. The CDR3 reads CASSYQGSYGYTF. The DNA for the CDR3 is TGTGCCAGCAGTTACCAGGGGAGCTATGGCTACACCTTC.

Notes on this clone: Since no conserved phenylalanine or tryptophan closes the CDR3, a read error is the likely cause. The DNA is omitted, as the CDR3 cannot be located on it reliably, and the CDR3 follows TCRdb's listing. The chain is built from TRBV10-2 and TRBJ2-3. Germline V gene sequence: CDR1 WSHSY, CDR2 SAAADI. The CDR3 spans 12 amino acids, including both terminal residues. CDR3 amino acids: CASTTGPCSLPI.

The rearrangement links TRBV25-1 to TRBJ2-2; TRBD1 matches at 8 bases. This CDR3 region has 15 residues. From germline, CDR1 is MGHDK and CDR2 SYGVNS. V lost 3 bases, J lost 6 bases, and 6 bases stayed unmatched. As DNA, the CDR3 is TGTGCCAGCAGTGATCGACTCAGGGGGCCCGGGGAGCTGTTTTTT. It specifies CASSDRLRGPGELFF.

V and J are TRBV5-1 and TRBJ2-1; 10 bases align to TRBD2. The CDR3 runs to 15 residues. Trimming cost V 4 bases and J 4 bases; bases outside gene matches: 5. Germline V gives CDR1 SGHRS, CDR2 YFSETQ. CDR3 nucleotide sequence: TGCGCCAGCAGCGACCCGGGACTAGCGTACAATGAGCAGTTCTTC. Translation gives CASSDPGLAYNEQFF. The full variable domain, its missing parts supplied by reference TRBV5-1 and TRBJ2-1, is KAGVTQTPRYLIKTRGQQVTLSCSPISGHRSVSWYQQTPGQGLQFLFEYFSETQRNKGNFPGRFSGRQFSNSRSEMNVSTLELGDSALYLCASSDPGLAYNEQFFGPGTRLTVL.

The V call is TRBV20-1, the J call TRBJ2-7; the D gene is possibly TRBD2 (5 bases). Looked up from germline, CDR1 is DFQATT and CDR2 is SNEGSKA (reference sequence). Trimming took 6 bases from V and 5 from J, leaving 11 bases between them. There are 11 residues in the CDR3. The CDR3: CSAPGFHEQYF. The CDR3 DNA reads as TGCAGTGCGCCGGGGTTCCACGAGCAGTACTTC.